This TCR beta chain was observed in a study of blood T cells in healthy people across ages. Study background: Per two T cells, about one barcoded beta molecule was captured through template switching.

The authors ran a second PCR of about 7 to 11 cycles using a sample-barcoded 5' primer and a J-beta primer mix. TCRdb independently ran MiXCR on the 5' RACE reads; one entry per CDR3 protein. The data contain over 600,000 distinct CDR3 sequences, 35% to 60% of them singletons. Concerning this clonotype itself: The target antigen is unknown.

Per germline, CDR1 LGHNA and CDR2 YNFKEQ. The length of the CDR3 is 18 residues. With V trimmed by 1 base and J by 4 bases, 14 bases remained unmatched. Study-wide points: Among T cells, TCR beta diversity per million cells dropped roughly linearly as age rose. Diversity figures based on one million T cells were deemed too low. Among long-lived donors, naive CD4+ cells were more numerous and diversity higher than in aged donors.

The specimen was blood. The sequence came from a man older than 75 in good health. The genes are TRBV4-2 and TRBJ1-2, with 8 nucleotides matching TRBD1. The CDR3 is CASSQGINRGFLFYGYTF. CDR3 DNA sequence: TGTGCCAGCAGCCAAGGAATAAACAGGGGGTTCCTCTTCTATGGCTACACCTTC.